These 6 T cell receptor beta chains came from one sample sequenced in a study of blood T cells in healthy people across ages. The authors ran a second PCR of 7 to 11 cycles using a sample-barcoded 5' primer and a J-beta primer mix. TCRdb reprocessed the 5' RACE reads with MiXCR, giving one entry per CDR3 protein. Of 1.5 million to 1.8 million distinct CDR3 sequences listed, 35% to 45% are singletons. The specimen was blood. These receptors all stem from a woman in her late teens or twenties in good health.

This clonotype showed up just a few times. The chain employs TRBV25-1 and TRBJ2-7; 9 bases map to TRBD2. Trimming took 5 bases from V and 4 from J; bases not matched to a gene: 6. CDR1 is MGHDK, CDR2 SYGVNS, per germline. The CDR3 spans 14 residues. The CDR3: CASSRREGRYEQYF. The CDR3 DNA reads as TGTGCCAGCAGTCGGCGGGAGGGCAGGTACGAGCAGTACTTC.

In its sample, this clonotype was seen a few times. The chain has TRBV7-2 and TRBJ2-1, with 11 positions matching TRBD2. From germline, CDR1 is SGHTA and CDR2 FQGNSA. J lost 7 bases, V lost 6 bases, and 8 bases had no gene match. The CDR3 runs 15 residues. The CDR3 sequence: CASRAPGLAENEQFF. The CDR3 bases are TGTGCCAGCAGGGCCCCGGGACTAGCGGAAAATGAGCAGTTCTTC.

This chain links TRBV12-3 or TRBV12-4 with TRBJ2-3; D uncertain. The V end lost 3 bases, the J end lost 8 bases, and 15 bases lay between the germline ends. This CDR3 is built from 14 residues. The CDR3 DNA follows: TGTGCCAGCAGTTTTGGTCAGGTCCGCGCTACGCAGTATTTT. Translating gives CASSFGQVRATQYF.

This clonotype was counted only a few times. This rearrangement joins TRBV7-9 to TRBJ1-1, with D uncertain. Trimming stripped 2 bases from V and 2 bases from J, with 15 bases between. The CDR3 extends over 16 amino acids. Looked up from germline, CDR1 is SEHNR and CDR2 is FQNEAQ (reference sequence). The CDR3 is CASSLSARPPNTEAFF. The CDR3 region has the DNA TGTGCCAGCAGCTTAAGTGCGCGGCCTCCCAACACTGAAGCTTTCTTT.

The rearrangement links TRBV7-2 to TRBJ2-1; the match to TRBD2 covers 9 bases. Looked up from germline, CDR1 is SGHTA and CDR2 is FQGNSA. The CDR3 is made up of 15 amino acids. The J segment lost 10 bases and the V segment lost 4 bases, leaving 11 bases of the junction unmatched. The CDR3 DNA is TGTGCCAGCAGCTCATTGGCAGCGGGAGGTCGAGAGCAGTTCTTC. Translated: CASSSLAAGGREQFF.

The chain uses TRBV7-2 and TRBJ2-5, with D perhaps TRBD2 (6 bases). Germline V CDR1 and CDR2: SGHTA, FQGNSA. The CDR3 extends over 17 amino acids. V shed 0 bases and J shed 2 bases, with 16 bases lying between them. The CDR3 here is CASSLATAYGGQETQYF. CDR3 DNA sequence: TGTGCCAGCAGCTTAGCCACAGCCTATGGGGGGCAAGAGACCCAGTACTTC.